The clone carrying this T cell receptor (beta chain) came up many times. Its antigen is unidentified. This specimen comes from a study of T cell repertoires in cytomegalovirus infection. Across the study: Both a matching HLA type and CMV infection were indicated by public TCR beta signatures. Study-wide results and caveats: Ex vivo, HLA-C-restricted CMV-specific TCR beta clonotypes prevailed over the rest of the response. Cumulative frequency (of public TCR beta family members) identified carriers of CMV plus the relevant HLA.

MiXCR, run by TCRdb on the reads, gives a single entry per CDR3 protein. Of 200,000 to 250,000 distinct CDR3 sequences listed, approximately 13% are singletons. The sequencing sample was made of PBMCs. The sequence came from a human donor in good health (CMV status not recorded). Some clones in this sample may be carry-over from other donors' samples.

As DNA, the CDR3 is TGTGCCAGCAGCCCTCAGGGCCAGTACTTC. It translates to CASSPQGQYF. The rearrangement joins TRBV12-3 or TRBV12-4 to TRBJ2-5, with D perhaps TRBD1 (5 bases). The V end was cut by 6 bases, the J end by 10 bases, with 9 bases between. The CDR3 runs 10 residues.